This T cell receptor beta chain was sequenced in a study of T cells in localized non-small cell lung cancer. Clones were read by immunoSEQ multiplex PCR, and TCRdb kept only the in-frame ones, dropping some. Of about 33,000 clones in the sample, around 80% were seen once. Study results and limitations: Uninvolved adjacent lung had more T cell clonality than any other tissue, topping tumor. Paired adjacent lung recovered a median around 60 of the top 100 tumor clones.

Trimming pared 1 base from V and 4 bases from J, leaving 14 bases between. The CDR3 is 16 amino acids. CDR1 and CDR2 (germline): SEHNR, FQNEAQ (reference sequence). Of note for this clone: The target antigen is unknown.

The specimen comprised peripheral blood, sampled before any cancer treatment. V is TRBV7-9 and J is TRBJ2-1, with D maybe TRBD2 (5 bases). This clonotype originated in a male donor aged 60 or over with stage III squamous cell lung carcinoma. This CDR3 reads CASSLGAGHPYNEQFF. The CDR3 bases are TGTGCCAGCAGCTTAGGCGCGGGCCACCCGTACAATGAGCAGTTCTTC. Supplemented by reference TRBV7-9 and TRBJ2-1, the full variable domain reads DTGVSQNPRHKITKRGQNVTFRCDPISEHNRLYWYRQTLGQGPEFLTYFQNEAQLEKSRLLSDRFSAERPKGSFSTLEIQRTEQGDSAMYLCASSLGAGHPYNEQFFGPGTRLTVL.